These 10 T cell receptor beta chains were all obtained from the same sample, sequenced in a study of cytomegalovirus exposure and HLA in healthy donors. The PCR used 60 Vbeta and 13 Jbeta primers. Sequencing used immunoSEQ multiplex PCR; TCRdb keeps in-frame clones, though not all of them. The profile shows around 180,000 clones, 70% to 85% of them singletons. The specimen sequenced was PBMCs. All receptors derive from a man between 18 and 35 years old in good health and CMV-seronegative.

The genes are TRBV19 and TRBJ2-1; 11 positions agree with TRBD2. Trimming at V came to 6 bases and at J to 6 bases, leaving 7 bases not matched to a gene. Per germline, CDR1 LNHDA and CDR2 SQIVND (reference sequence). The CDR3 consists of 15 residues. The CDR3 region is CASSPGLAGGNEQFF. The CDR3 region has the DNA TGTGCCAGTAGCCCCGGACTAGCGGGCGGCAATGAGCAGTTCTTC.

The rearrangement uses TRBV18 and TRBJ2-1, with D unresolved. The CDR3 loop spans 14 amino acids. V dropped 3 bases and J dropped 5 bases, with 11 bases sitting between them. Germline loops: CDR1 KGHSH, CDR2 LQKENI. The CDR3 sequence is CASSPYGVNNEQFF. In nucleotides, the CDR3 is TGTGCCAGCTCACCCTACGGAGTAAACAATGAGCAGTTCTTC.

In its sample, this clone was seen a few times. The CDR3 DNA reads TGCGCCAGCAGCTTGGGCGGAGAGAGCTCTGGAAACACCATATATTTT. It is translated as CASSLGGESSGNTIYF. J is TRBJ1-3 and V is TRBV5-1; D uncertain. Trimming removed 0 bases at V and 0 bases at J, with 10 bases between. CDR1 SGHRS and CDR2 YFSETQ come from the germline V gene. The CDR3 totals 16 residues.

The chain has TRBV29-1 and TRBJ2-2, with TRBD1 as a possible D gene (6 bases). The CDR3 is 12 residues long. V lost 4 bases to trimming and J lost 7 bases, with 10 bases between them. CDR1 is SQVTM and CDR2 is ANQGSEA in the germline V gene. Here the CDR3 reads CSVGSGDGELFF. The CDR3 DNA follows: TGCAGCGTTGGATCAGGGGACGGGGAGCTGTTTTTT.

The V gene is TRBV27, the J gene TRBJ1-5, with D hard to call. The CDR3 is made up of 13 amino acids. Looked up from germline, CDR1 is MNHEY and CDR2 is SMNVEV (reference sequence). V was cut by 0 bases and J by 7 bases, with 7 bases left in between. Here the CDR3 reads CASSLSGGQPQHF. The CDR3 DNA sequence: TGTGCCAGCAGTTTATCGGGAGGGCAGCCCCAGCATTTT.

The chain is built from TRBV4-1 and TRBJ1-3, with D possibly matching TRBD1 (5 bases). From germline, CDR1 is MGHRA and CDR2 YSYEKL. V lost 0 bases, J lost 4 bases, and 13 bases lay in between. The CDR3 consists of 16 residues. The CDR3 loop reads CASSQDHLGPGNTIYF. CDR3 nucleotide sequence: TGCGCCAGCAGCCAAGATCACCTGGGGCCAGGAAACACCATATATTTT.

The chain recombines TRBV2 with TRBJ1-6; 8 bases map to TRBD1. Germline values: CDR1 SNHLY, CDR2 FYNNEI. The CDR3 is 14 residues long. Germline trimming cut 5 bases from V and 7 bases from J; bases unmatched to any gene: 4. Written as DNA, the CDR3 is TGTGCCAGCAGTTCCGGGACAGGAAATTCACCCCTCCACTTT. Encoded protein: CASSSGTGNSPLHF.

V is TRBV18 and J is TRBJ1-1; D perhaps matches TRBD1 (5 bases). The germline gives CDR1 KGHSH, CDR2 LQKENI. The CDR3 runs 14 residues. The V end lost 3 bases, the J end lost 0 bases, and 8 bases lay between the germline ends. The CDR3 loop reads CASSPDRLNTEAFF. The CDR3 nucleotides are TGTGCCAGCTCACCTGACAGACTGAACACTGAAGCTTTCTTT.

The chain has TRBV5-1 and TRBJ1-1, with TRBD1 identical over 9 bases. The CDR3 contains 15 residues. Unmatched junction bases numbered 3, after V lost 2 bases and J lost 1 base. Per germline, CDR1 SGHRS and CDR2 YFSETQ. This CDR3 reads CASSLRTGENTEAFF. The CDR3 bases are TGCGCCAGCAGCTTACGGACAGGGGAGAACACTGAAGCTTTCTTT.

This clone was seen only once. The CDR3 spells CASSFLAGAANEQFF. The CDR3 bases are TGCGCCAGCAGCTTTCTAGCGGGAGCCGCCAATGAGCAGTTCTTC. The rearrangement uses TRBV4-1 and TRBJ2-1; 10 bases line up with TRBD2. This CDR3 is 15 amino acids long. Germline values: CDR1 MGHRA, CDR2 YSYEKL. The trim removed 5 bases at V and 6 bases at J, leaving 7 bases unmatched.